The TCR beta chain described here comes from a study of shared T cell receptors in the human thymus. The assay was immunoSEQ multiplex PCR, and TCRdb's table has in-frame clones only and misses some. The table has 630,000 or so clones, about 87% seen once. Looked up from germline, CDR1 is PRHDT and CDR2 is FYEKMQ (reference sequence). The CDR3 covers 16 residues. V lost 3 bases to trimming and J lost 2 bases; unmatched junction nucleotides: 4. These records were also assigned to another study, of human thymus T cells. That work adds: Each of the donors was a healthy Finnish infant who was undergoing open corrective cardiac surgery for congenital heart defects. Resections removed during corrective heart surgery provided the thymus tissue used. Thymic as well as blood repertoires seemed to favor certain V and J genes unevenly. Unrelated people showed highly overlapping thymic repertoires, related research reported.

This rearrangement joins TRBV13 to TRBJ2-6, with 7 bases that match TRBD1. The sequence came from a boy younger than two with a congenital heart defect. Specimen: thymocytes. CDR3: CASSFTGVAGANVLTF. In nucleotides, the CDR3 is TGTGCCAGCAGCTTCACAGGGGTGGCTGGGGCCAACGTCCTGACTTTC.